This T cell receptor beta chain was recorded in a study of CD8 T cells in ankylosing spondylitis. Study-wide results and caveats: The study looked at matched synovial fluid samples from ankylosing spondylitis patients. Disease-linked clones were reported to be significantly enriched there. Apparently characteristic of ankylosing spondylitis blood was a TCR beta motif (fewer than 10 highly homologous variants). Past studies reported some motif variants in reactive arthritis synovial fluid and blood.

Per germline, CDR1 SNHLY and CDR2 FYNNEI. The CDR3 totals 14 residues. The junction had 4 bases not matched to a gene; V was cut back by 6 bases and J by 4 bases. This clonotype was seen many times. The antigen remains undetermined. MiXCR, applied by TCRdb to the 5' RACE reads, yields one record per CDR3 protein. The sample shows 200,000 to 250,000 distinct CDR3 sequences, roughly 6.6% of them seen only once. The chain carries TRBV2 and TRBJ1-2, with TRBD1 identical over 11 bases. The TCR sequence derives from a male donor with ankylosing spondylitis. Sequenced sample: blood, either unsorted or a sorted T cell fraction (not recorded which). CDR3 amino acids: CASRAGTGGYGYTF. DNA of the CDR3: TGTGCCAGCAGGGCCGGGACAGGGGGCTATGGCTACACCTTC.